Presented here are 15 T cell receptor beta chains from one specimen sequenced in a study of identical twins. TCRdb reprocessed the 5' RACE reads with MiXCR, giving one entry per CDR3 protein. The sample lists fewer than 450,000 distinct CDR3 sequences, 9% occurring once. Material for sequencing was naive T cells sorted from blood. These receptors originate from a woman aged 45-59 years in good health.

In this sample, this clonotype turned up a few times. The gene calls are TRBV20-1 and TRBJ2-2; maybe TRBD2 (5 bases). Germline CDR1 DFQATT, CDR2 SNEGSKA (reference sequence). V gave up 3 bases and J gave up 0 bases, with 11 bases separating them. The CDR3 totals 15 residues. For the CDR3, the DNA is TGCAGTGCTAGTGGCGGGTGGACGAACACCGGGGAGCTGTTTTTT. This sequence encodes CSASGGWTNTGELFF.

Ten or more counts support this clonotype. J is TRBJ2-5 and V is TRBV20-1, with a tentative D call TRBD2 (6 bases). V was shortened by 3 bases and J by 3 bases, with 11 bases between the two germline ends. Germline V gene sequence: CDR1 DFQATT, CDR2 SNEGSKA (reference sequence). The CDR3 runs 13 residues. The CDR3 sequence: CSARMGGEETQYF. The CDR3 nucleotides are TGCAGTGCTAGGATGGGAGGAGAAGAGACCCAGTACTTC.

This clonotype was counted at least ten times. The CDR3 loop reads CASSLETGREKLFF. DNA for the CDR3: TGCGCCAGCAGCTTGGAGACAGGTCGTGAAAAACTGTTTTTT. The V and J genes are TRBV5-1 and TRBJ1-4; D might be TRBD1 (6 bases). Germline lookup yields CDR1 SGHRS and CDR2 YFSETQ. The CDR3 length is 14 residues. The V gene lost 0 bases and the J gene lost 7 bases, with 10 bases spanning the gap.

This clonotype was detected only a few times. The V call is TRBV20-1, the J call TRBJ2-3, with 8 bases matching TRBD2. The J segment lost 2 bases and the V segment lost 1 base, leaving 8 bases of the junction unmatched. The CDR3 spans 16 residues. Germline V gene sequence: CDR1 DFQATT, CDR2 SNEGSKA (reference sequence). For the CDR3, the DNA is TGCAGTGCTAGAGCTAGCCTAGCGGGCCTCACAGATACGCAGTATTTT. It is translated as CSARASLAGLTDTQYF.

This rearrangement joins TRBV24-1 to TRBJ2-3, with TRBD2 matching over 12 bases. Germline CDR1 and CDR2: KGHDR and SFDVKD. V gave up 5 bases and J gave up 6 bases; unmatched junction bases: 5. The CDR3 runs 15 residues. Here the CDR3 reads CATSVGLAGGDTQYF. Here the CDR3 DNA reads TGTGCCACCAGTGTCGGGCTAGCGGGAGGGGATACGCAGTATTTT.

This clonotype has at least ten counts. V usage is TRBV24-1 and J usage is TRBJ2-1; TRBD1 or TRBD2 may be the D gene (5 bases each). The CDR3 is 15 residues long. Germline values: CDR1 KGHDR, CDR2 SFDVKD. Between the trimmed V and J ends, which lost 5 bases and 4 bases, there was a span of 14 bases. Here the CDR3 reads CATSAERGEYNEQFF. DNA for the CDR3: TGTGCCACCAGTGCTGAGAGGGGCGAATACAATGAGCAGTTCTTC.

J is TRBJ2-3 and V is TRBV5-1; D possibly corresponds to TRBD2 (7 bases). The germline V and J ends were trimmed by 0 bases and 0 bases, with 14 bases remaining between them. CDR3 size: 17 residues. Germline CDR1 is SGHRS and CDR2 is YFSETQ. DNA of the CDR3: TGCGCCAGCAGCTTGGTACCGGGGGGCAGAAGCACAGATACGCAGTATTTT. This translates into CASSLVPGGRSTDTQYF.

This clonotype has at least ten counts. The rearrangement joins TRBV5-5 to TRBJ2-3; D unresolved. Trimming took off 6 bases at V and 3 bases at J, with 8 bases between the two ends. CDR3 length: 12 residues. In germline, CDR1 is SGHKS, CDR2 YYEKEE (reference sequence). The chain's CDR3 is CASNGPTDTQYF. CDR3 sequence (DNA): TGTGCCAGCAATGGGCCTACAGATACGCAGTATTTT.

The V call is TRBV6-5, the J call TRBJ1-4; no clear D. The V gene lost 2 bases and the J gene lost 8 bases, with 9 bases spanning the gap. Germline-derived CDR1 and CDR2 are MNHEY and SVGAGI. This CDR3 region has 13 residues. The CDR3 sequence: CASSYDGEEKLFF. Here the CDR3 DNA reads TGTGCCAGCAGTTACGACGGGGAGGAAAAACTGTTTTTT.

This clonotype was detected many times. This sequence joins TRBV7-2 and TRBJ2-1, with D unresolved. The germline CDR1 and CDR2 sequences are SGHTA and FQGNSA. Trimming took off 1 base at V and 7 bases at J, with 5 bases between the two ends. The CDR3 runs 12 residues. The CDR3 is CASSLVVNEQFF. As DNA, the CDR3 is TGTGCCAGCAGCTTAGTTGTAAATGAGCAGTTCTTC.

This clonotype appeared many times. The chain recombines TRBV7-9 with TRBJ2-1; D is unresolved. Trimming removed 1 base at V and 3 bases at J, with 7 bases between. This CDR3 contains 14 residues. Germline CDR1 SEHNR, CDR2 FQNEAQ (reference sequence). CDR3 sequence (DNA): TGTGCCAGCAGCTTAGAAAACAGCTACAATGAGCAGTTCTTC. Translation: CASSLENSYNEQFF.

This clonotype was seen a handful of times. The rearrangement links TRBV4-1 to TRBJ2-5; 7 bases map to TRBD1. CDR1 is MGHRA and CDR2 is YSYEKL in the germline V gene. CDR3 length equals 16 residues. V was clipped by 4 bases and J by 2 bases; unmatched bases: 10. The DNA for the CDR3 is TGCGCCAGCAGCCGTCTGAACCGGGACAGACAAGAGACCCAGTACTTC. Translation: CASSRLNRDRQETQYF.

This chain links TRBV7-8 with TRBJ2-7; D is perhaps TRBD1 or TRBD2 (5 bases each). Deletions cut 5 bases from V and 4 bases from J, with 18 bases between. The length of the CDR3 is 15 residues. CDR1 is SGHVS and CDR2 is FQNEAQ in the germline V gene. CDR3 sequence (DNA): TGTGCCAGCAGCGGGCCGGGGCTAGATCGTTACGAGCAGTACTTC. This translates into CASSGPGLDRYEQYF. The full variable domain, in which reference TRBV7-8 and TRBJ2-7 provide the parts outside the CDR3, is GAGVSQSPRYKVAKRGQDVALRCDPISGHVSLFWYQQALGQGPEFLTYFQNEAQLDKSGLPSDRFFAERPEGSVSTLKIQRTQQEDSAVYLCASSGPGLDRYEQYFGPGTRLTVT.

The chain recombines TRBV12-3 or TRBV12-4 with TRBJ2-1, with D possibly called TRBD1 or TRBD2 (5 bases each). The CDR3 totals 12 residues. V dropped 0 bases and J dropped 15 bases, with 12 bases sitting between them. The CDR3: CASSLARRDGFF. As DNA, the CDR3 is TGTGCCAGCAGTTTAGCGCGTCGGGACGGGTTCTTC.

This clonotype was seen a handful of times. J is TRBJ2-6 and V is TRBV5-1, with TRBD1 matching 11 bases. The germline V gene encodes CDR1 SGHRS and CDR2 YFSETQ. The CDR3 loop spans 18 amino acids. V was pared by 4 bases and J by 0 bases, with 6 bases of the junction left unmatched. The CDR3 sequence: CASSIGQGAPSGANVLTF. DNA of the CDR3: TGCGCCAGCAGCATCGGACAGGGGGCCCCCTCTGGGGCCAACGTCCTGACTTTC.